These T cell receptor beta chains were read from a single sample in a study of long-term antiretroviral therapy in people with HIV. TCRdb keeps only in-frame clones here, not all; method: immunoSEQ multiplex PCR. The table includes 20,000 to 30,000 clones, 84% detected once. The sample consisted of unsorted PBMCs, taken 3 years after starting antiretroviral therapy. The receptors were gathered from a man aged 50 to 60 with HIV. The CDR3 runs from the conserved cysteine through the conserved F or W. A D gene is named only where the DNA matches it firmly. Rows may omit the clone size; those that give it use once, few, many or a size class.

TRBJ1-1	TRBV19	NA	NA	TGTGCCAGTAGTATGGGTCCGGAGAACACTGAAGCTTTCTTT	CASSMGPENTEAFF
TRBJ1-1	TRBV18	once	NA	TGTGCCAGCTCACCCGGAGTGGGCCACACTGAAGCTTTCTTT	CASSPGVGHTEAFF
TRBJ1-1	TRBV5-1	NA	TRBD1	TGCGCCAGCAGCTTGGTGGACAGGGGGGCTGAAGCTTTCTTT	CASSLVDRGAEAFF
TRBJ2-3	TRBV7-9	NA	NA	TGTGCCAGCAGCCCTCGGGACCCTCAGCGGAATACGCAGTATTTT	CASSPRDPQRNTQYF
TRBJ1-4	TRBV2	once	TRBD1	TGTGCCAGCAGTGGGGACAGGGTGGAGGAAAAACTGTTTTTT	CASSGDRVEEKLFF
TRBJ2-2	TRBV19	NA	NA	TGTGCCAGTAGTCTGACAGTTTCGAACACCGGGGAGCTGTTTTTT	CASSLTVSNTGELFF
TRBJ1-3	TRBV5-5	NA	NA	TGTGCCAGCAGCAGCGAACAGGCAGAGACTGGAAACACCATATATTTT	CASSSEQAETGNTIYF
TRBJ1-5	TRBV19	NA	TRBD1	TGTGCCAGTAGTATGTTGGACAGGGGCCGTCAGCCCCAGCATTTT	CASSMLDRGRQPQHF
TRBJ1-5	TRBV10-3	NA	NA	TGTGCCATCAGTGACAGCAATCAGCCCCAGCATTTT	CAISDSNQPQHF
TRBJ2-2	TRBV10-1	NA	NA	TGCGCCAGCAGCCCCGCTGGGACCGGGGAGCTGTTTTTT	CASSPAGTGELFF
TRBJ2-7	TRBV10-3	NA	TRBD1	TGTGCCATCAGGAAGGGACAGGGGGCTAAGGGATCCTACGAGCAGTACTTC	CAIRKGQGAKGSYEQYF
TRBJ1-1	TRBV2	NA	NA	TGTGCCAGCAGTGGAGGGGCGACATATTTCGGAGCTTTCTTT	CASSGGATYFGAFF
TRBJ2-2	TRBV23-1	NA	NA	TGCGCCAGCAATTCCCCAGGGGTCACCGGGGAGCTGTTTTTT	CASNSPGVTGELFF
TRBJ2-1	TRBV7-6	NA	NA	TGTGCCAGCAGCTTTCACCAGGACAATGAGCAGTTCTTC	CASSFHQDNEQFF
TRBJ2-7	TRBV11-3	NA	NA	TGTGCCAGCAGCTTAGAACGCGGGGCAGCTCAGCCCTCCTACGAGCAGTACTTC	CASSLERGAAQPSYEQYF
TRBJ1-5	TRBV30	NA	NA	TGTGCCTGGAGTTTACAGGGAATACAGCCCCAGCATTTT	CAWSLQGIQPQHF
TRBJ2-7	TRBV28	NA	NA	TGTGCCAGCAGTTTAAAACGGACAGTGGTATACGAGCAGTACTTC	CASSLKRTVVYEQYF
TRBJ2-7	TRBV6-5	NA	NA	TGTGCCAGCAGTTACAACAGGGTGGAAAACGAGCAGTACTTC	CASSYNRVENEQYF
TRBJ1-1	TRBV11-3	NA	NA	TGTGCCAGCAGCTTAGACGGGCTAAACCTTGAAGCTTTCTTT	CASSLDGLNLEAFF
TRBJ1-1	TRBV23-1	NA	NA	TGCGCCAGCAGTCAATCGAAAACCAGACGGGGCACTGAAGCTTTCTTT	CASSQSKTRRGTEAFF
TRBJ2-1	TRBV5-4	NA	NA	TGTGCCAGCAGCTTAGAGGGCTCGGCTGAGCAGTTCTTC	CASSLEGSAEQFF
TRBJ2-5	TRBV7-2	NA	TRBD2	TGTGCCAGCAGCTTGGCGGGAGGGCAAGAGACCCAGTACTTC	CASSLAGGQETQYF
TRBJ2-2	TRBV5-1	NA	NA	TGCGCCAGCAGCCCTATGACCGGAAGGCCCGGGGAGCTGTTTTTT	CASSPMTGRPGELFF
TRBJ1-6	TRBV5-4	few	NA	TGTGCCAGCAGCTTGTCGGGGCGTCCCCTCCACTTT	CASSLSGRPLHF
TRBJ2-7	TRBV7-3	few	NA	TGTGCCAGCAGCCCCAGGGGAGGAGGCTACGAGCAGTACTTC	CASSPRGGGYEQYF
TRBJ2-2	TRBV7-6	NA	TRBD2	TGTGCCAGCAGCTTAGCGGGACTAGCGGGGGAGCTGGCCGGGGAGCTGTTTTTT	CASSLAGLAGELAGELFF
TRBJ2-3	TRBV4-3	NA	NA	TGCGCCAGCAGCCAAGTAACAGATACGCAGTATTTT	CASSQVTDTQYF
TRBJ2-7	TRBV20-1	NA	NA	TGCAGTGCCCAGACAGGCTACGAGCAGTACTTC	CSAQTGYEQYF
TRBJ2-4	TRBV18	NA	NA	TGTGCCAGCTCACCAAAAAGGGGGAGGGGGCTAGCCAAAAACATTCAGTACTTC	CASSPKRGRGLAKNIQYF
TRBJ2-1	TRBV27	once	TRBD2	TGTGCCAGCAGGGCCCGGGGACTAGCGGGAGATGTTCCCTACAATGAGCAGTTCTTC	CASRARGLAGDVPYNEQFF
TRBJ2-5	TRBV5-1	NA	TRBD2	TGCGCCAGCAGCTTGGGGACTAGTTCGGAAGTACTCCAAGAGACCCAGTACTTC	CASSLGTSSEVLQETQYF
TRBJ1-5	TRBV7-9	NA	NA	TGTGCCAGCAGCTCCATTGACCCGGATCAGCCCCAGCATTTT	CASSSIDPDQPQHF
TRBJ2-2	TRBV7-9	NA	NA	TGTGCCAGCAGCTTAAGGGACACCGGGGAGCTGTTTTTT	CASSLRDTGELFF
TRBJ2-3	TRBV11-2	NA	TRBD1	TGTGCCAGCAGCTCATGGACAGGGGGCCATGCAGATACGCAGTATTTT	CASSSWTGGHADTQYF
TRBJ2-5	TRBV11-3	NA	NA	TGTGCCAGCAGCTTAGACCACGGGACGAGCCTGGGGGAGACCCAGTACTTC	CASSLDHGTSLGETQYF
TRBJ1-3	TRBV5-1	once	NA	TGCGCCAGCAGCTTGGGGGGTTCTTTCTCTGGAAACACCATATATTTT	CASSLGGSFSGNTIYF
TRBJ1-2	TRBV6-1	NA	NA	TGTGCCAGCAGTGAAGCCGCCGGCACCTATGGCTACACCTTC	CASSEAAGTYGYTF
TRBJ2-7	TRBV9	NA	NA	TGTGCCAGCAGCGAGTCCGGGCTTGTGGACGAGCAGTACTTC	CASSESGLVDEQYF
TRBJ1-2	TRBV21-1	NA	NA	TGTGCCAGCACGACAGGCTCCTATGGCTACACCTTC	CASTTGSYGYTF
TRBJ2-2	TRBV5-1	NA	TRBD1	TGCGCCAGCTCGGACAGGGCCTCCCTAAACACCGGGGAGCTGTTTTTT	CASSDRASLNTGELFF
TRBJ1-2	TRBV28	NA	NA	TGTGCCACCTTTGAAGGGGCCCTCTATAACTATGGCTACACCTTC	CATFEGALYNYGYTF
TRBJ1-3	TRBV6-6	NA	NA	TGTGCCAGCAGTTACCAGATGATGAGTGGTGGAAACACCATATATTTT	CASSYQMMSGGNTIYF
TRBJ1-2	TRBV6-5	few	NA	TGTGCCAGCAGTTACGCCCCGGATAGGTCGTATGGCTACACCTTC	CASSYAPDRSYGYTF
TRBJ2-2	TRBV2	NA	NA	TGTGCCAGCTCGAAAGAGGGCACCGGGGAGCTGTTTTTT	CASSKEGTGELFF
TRBJ1-3	TRBV15	NA	TRBD1	TGTGCCACCAGCAGAGCCCCATTGGGGCAGGGGGAATCTGGAAACACCATATATTTT	CATSRAPLGQGESGNTIYF
TRBJ1-3	TRBV7-9	few	NA	TGTGCCAGCAGCCCGGGGTCCGGACTATCAGGAAACACCATATATTTT	CASSPGSGLSGNTIYF
TRBJ1-3	TRBV19	NA	NA	TGTGCCGCCGCCATAAATTCTGGAAACACCATATATTTT	CAAAINSGNTIYF
TRBJ1-6	TRBV5-1	NA	NA	TGCGCCAGCAGCTTGGATCCCAATTCACCCCTCCACTTT	CASSLDPNSPLHF
TRBJ2-1	TRBV7-9	NA	TRBD2	TGTGCCAGCAGCACCACCCTGACTAGCGGGAGTGTCTACAATGAGCAGTTCTTC	CASSTTLTSGSVYNEQFF
TRBJ1-6	TRBV27	few	NA	TGTGCCAGCAGTTTATTAATCGCAGGGGAGAGCTCCTATAATTCACCCCTCCACTTT	CASSLLIAGESSYNSPLHF
TRBJ2-7	TRBV7-8	once	NA	TGTGCCAGCAGCTTAGGGGCAGGGAGGACCTACGAGCAGTACTTC	CASSLGAGRTYEQYF
TRBJ1-1	TRBV10-3	NA	TRBD1	TGTGCCATCACTACCGACAGGGGACCTGGCGTGAACACTGAAGCTTTCTTT	CAITTDRGPGVNTEAFF
TRBJ2-2	TRBV11-2	NA	NA	TGTGCCAGCAGCCCAGCGGTCGCCGGGGAGCTGTTTTTT	CASSPAVAGELFF
TRBJ2-7	TRBV9	NA	NA	TGTGCCAGCAGCGCCCCGATTGCAGGGGACAACGAGCAGTACTTC	CASSAPIAGDNEQYF
TRBJ2-7	TRBV7-2	NA	TRBD1	TGTGCCAGCAGCTCCAGGGGGATTTGGGGAGAGCAGTACTTC	CASSSRGIWGEQYF